This T cell receptor beta chain was observed in a study of shared clonotypes between healthy human individuals. For the study at large: Each donor had three CD4 naive, three CD4 memory, two CD8 naive and one CD8 memory plate. General study points: Estimated richness was generally greater in naive than memory subsets.

The repertoire was sequenced with immunoSEQ multiplex PCR; TCRdb's copy has only in-frame clones and lacks some. The sample records 950,000 to 1,200,000 clones, approximately 75% being singletons. V gave up 5 bases and J gave up 1 base; unmatched junction bases: 7. This CDR3 region has 15 residues. Germline V lookup: CDR1 SGHAT, CDR2 FQNNGV. As for this clone: The antigen remains undetermined.

V and J are TRBV11-2 and TRBJ1-2; 7 nucleotides line up with TRBD1. The clonotype comes from a young man in good health. Some clones in this sample may be carry-over from other donors' samples. Material for sequencing was memory CD4+ T cells from PBMCs. The subset: CD45RA-negative fraction. The CDR3 DNA reads as TGTGCCAGCAGCATGGGACAGATCATTAACTATGGCTACACCTTC. It specifies CASSMGQIINYGYTF.